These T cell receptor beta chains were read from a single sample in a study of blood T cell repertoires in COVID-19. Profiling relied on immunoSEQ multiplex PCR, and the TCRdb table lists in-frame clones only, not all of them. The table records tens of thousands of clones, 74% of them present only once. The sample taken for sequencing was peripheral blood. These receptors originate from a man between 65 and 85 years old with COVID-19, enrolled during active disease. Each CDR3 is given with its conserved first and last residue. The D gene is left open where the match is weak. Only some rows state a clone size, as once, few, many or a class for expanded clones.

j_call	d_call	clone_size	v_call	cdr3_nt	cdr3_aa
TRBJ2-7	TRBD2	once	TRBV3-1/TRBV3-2	TGTGCCAGCAGCAGGGCGGGAGGGCCGAGGGAGCAGTACTTC	CASSRAGGPREQYF
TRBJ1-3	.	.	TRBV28	TGTGCCAGCAGTTTAAGAGCGGGGGTTGGAAACACCATATATTTT	CASSLRAGVGNTIYF
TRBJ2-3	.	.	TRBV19	TGTGCCAGCCGGGAACCCATCACAGATACGCAGTATTTT	CASREPITDTQYF
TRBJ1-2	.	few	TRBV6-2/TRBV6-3	TGTGCCAGCAGTTATTTGAGAGACTATGGCTACACCTTC	CASSYLRDYGYTF
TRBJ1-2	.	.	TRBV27	TGTGCCAGCAGTTTAATTCGACAGAGGTATGGCTACACCTTC	CASSLIRQRYGYTF
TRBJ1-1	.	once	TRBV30	TGTGCCTGGAGTGTGCTCAGGGTAGGTAAGGTTGGAACCCGCGATAACACTGAAGCTTTCTTT	CAWSVLRVGKVGTRDNTEAFF
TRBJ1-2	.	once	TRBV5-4	TGTGCCAGCAGCTTGGACAGAAACTATGGCTACACCTTC	CASSLDRNYGYTF
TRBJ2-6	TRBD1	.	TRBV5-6	TGTGCCAGCAGCTTAACGGGACAGGGTTTCTCTGGGGCCAACGTCCTGACTTTC	CASSLTGQGFSGANVLTF
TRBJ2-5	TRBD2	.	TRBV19	TGTGCCAGTAGTATGTCCGGGACTAGCGGTTTGTGGGAGACCCAGTACTTC	CASSMSGTSGLWETQYF
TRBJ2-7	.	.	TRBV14	TGTGCCAGCAGAGGGGCCGGAAGCTACGAGCAGTACTTC	CASRGAGSYEQYF
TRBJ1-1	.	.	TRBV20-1	TGCAGTGCTTCTCCCACGACTGTCGCTTTCTTT	CSASPTTVAFF
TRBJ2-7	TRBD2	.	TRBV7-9	TGTGCCAGCAGCGCTCCTAGCGGGAGCTCCTACGAGCAGTACTTC	CASSAPSGSSYEQYF
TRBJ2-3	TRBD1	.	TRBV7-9	TGTGCCAGCAGCTTAGTCGGGACAGGGGGCCTAAGGCAGTATTTT	CASSLVGTGGLRQYF
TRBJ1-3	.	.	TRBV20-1	TGCAGTGCTAGTAGTAGATTTGGAAACACCATATATTTT	CSASSRFGNTIYF
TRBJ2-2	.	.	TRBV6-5	TGTGCCAGCGGCGGCAGGGTTTTTACCGGGGAGCTGTTTTTT	CASGGRVFTGELFF
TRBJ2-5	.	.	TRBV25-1	TGTGCCAGCAGTTTCAATGCGGAGACCCAGTACTTC	CASSFNAETQYF
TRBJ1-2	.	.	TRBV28	TGTGCCAGCAGCGGAGGCACATATGGCTACACCTTC	CASSGGTYGYTF
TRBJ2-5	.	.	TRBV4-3	TGCGCCAGCAGCCAAGTCGGTCAGCGGCGGGAGACCCAGTACTTC	CASSQVGQRRETQYF
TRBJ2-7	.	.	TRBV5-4	TGTGCCAGCAGCTGGAGGGGGGAGGGGGAGCAGTACTTC	CASSWRGEGEQYF
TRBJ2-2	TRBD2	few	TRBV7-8	TGTGCCAGCAGCTTACGCAGGGTACTAGCGCTTAACACCGGGGAGCTGTTTTTT	CASSLRRVLALNTGELFF
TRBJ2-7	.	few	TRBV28	TGTGCCAGCAGTGGCGGCTGGAGGGGTGCCTACGAGCAGTACTTC	CASSGGWRGAYEQYF
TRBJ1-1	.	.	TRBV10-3	TGTGCCATCAGTGAGAATGGACAGAACACTGAAGCTTTCTTT	CAISENGQNTEAFF
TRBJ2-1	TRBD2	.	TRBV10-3	TGTGCCATCAAATCTAGCGGGGGGTCCTACAATGAGCAGTTCTTC	CAIKSSGGSYNEQFF
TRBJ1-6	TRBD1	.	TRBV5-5	TGTGCCAGCAGCTTCACCGGGACAGATAATTCACCCCTCCACTTT	CASSFTGTDNSPLHF
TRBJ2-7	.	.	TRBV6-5	TGTGCCAGCACCGATAACTTCGGCGAGCAGTACTTC	CASTDNFGEQYF
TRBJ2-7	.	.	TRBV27	TGTGCCAGCGGGGCTTACTACGAGCAGTACTTC	CASGAYYEQYF
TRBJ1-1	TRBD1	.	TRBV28	TGTGCCAGCAAGAGGTCAGGGGGAAACACTGAAGCTTTCTTT	CASKRSGGNTEAFF
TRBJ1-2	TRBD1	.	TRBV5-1	TGCGCCAGCAGCTTGCTGGGGACAGGGGGCGACTACACCTTC	CASSLLGTGGDYTF
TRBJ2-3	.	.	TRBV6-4	TGTGCCAGCAGTGAGGGACGTCGGGGGTCAGATACGCAGTATTTT	CASSEGRRGSDTQYF
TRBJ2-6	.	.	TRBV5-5	TGTGCCAGCAGCTTGTTTTTCACATCCGGGGCCAACGTCCTGACTTTC	CASSLFFTSGANVLTF
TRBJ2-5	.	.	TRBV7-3	TGTGCCAGCAGCTTAGGGAGGACTGAGACCCAGTACTTC	CASSLGRTETQYF
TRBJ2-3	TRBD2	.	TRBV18	TGTGCCAGCTCACCAAAGACCCCTTCGGCGGGAGGGGAGGATACGCAGTATTTT	CASSPKTPSAGGEDTQYF
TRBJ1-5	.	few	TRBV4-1	TGCGCCAGCAGCCAAGGGCGAGGGGACTTCTATCAGCCCCAGCATTTT	CASSQGRGDFYQPQHF
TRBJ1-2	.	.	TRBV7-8	TGTGCCAGCAGCCCCGACAGAACCGTCCATGGCTACACCTTC	CASSPDRTVHGYTF
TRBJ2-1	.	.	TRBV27	TGTGCCAGCAGGGGATTGGGGGGGGGCGGGTACAATGAGCAGTTCTTC	CASRGLGGGGYNEQFF
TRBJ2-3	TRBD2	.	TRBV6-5	TGTGCCAGCAGTCTCGGACTAGCGAGCACAGATACGCAGTATTTT	CASSLGLASTDTQYF
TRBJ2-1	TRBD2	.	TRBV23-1	TGCGCCAGCAGTCACAGGGACAGAGAGGGACTAGCGGGTCCCTACAATGAGCAGTTCTTC	CASSHRDREGLAGPYNEQFF
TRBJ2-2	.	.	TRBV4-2	TGTGCCAGCAGCCAAGAAGCTGTACCCACCGGGGAGCTGTTTTTT	CASSQEAVPTGELFF
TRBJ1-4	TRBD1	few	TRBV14	TGTGCCAGCAGCCAAGGAGGGGGCCTTGAAAAACTGTTTTTT	CASSQGGGLEKLFF
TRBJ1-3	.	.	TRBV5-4	TGTGCCAGCAGCTTGCCGGGGTCCGGAAACACCATATATTTT	CASSLPGSGNTIYF
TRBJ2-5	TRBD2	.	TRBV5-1	TGCGCCAGCAGCTTAATAGCGGGAGGGTCGGTGGAGACCCAGTACTTC	CASSLIAGGSVETQYF
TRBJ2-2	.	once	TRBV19	TGTGCCAGTAGTATGAGCTTTTGGACCGGGGAGCTGTTTTTT	CASSMSFWTGELFF
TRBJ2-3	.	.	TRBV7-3	TGTGCCAGCAGCAACGGGGGAGCAGATACGCAGTATTTT	CASSNGGADTQYF
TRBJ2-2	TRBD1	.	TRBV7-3	TGTGCCAGCAGCCCCACCGGGACAGGGCCCGGGGAGCTGTTTTTT	CASSPTGTGPGELFF
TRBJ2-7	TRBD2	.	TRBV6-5	TGTGCCAGCACTAGCGGGAGCTCCTACGAGCAGTACTTC	CASTSGSSYEQYF
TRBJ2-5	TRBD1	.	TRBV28	TGTGCCAGCAGCTTCGGACAGGGAGAGACCCAGTACTTC	CASSFGQGETQYF
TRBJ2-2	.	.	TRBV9	TGTGCCAGCAGCGAAAGGACCTCAGCGGCCGGGGAGCTGTTTTTT	CASSERTSAAGELFF
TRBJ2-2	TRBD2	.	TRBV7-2	TGTGCCAGCAGCTCGGGACTAGCGGACACCGGGGAGCTGTTTTTT	CASSSGLADTGELFF
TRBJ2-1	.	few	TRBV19	TGTGCCAGTAGTATTACAGGATATACCTACAATGAGCAGTTCTTC	CASSITGYTYNEQFF
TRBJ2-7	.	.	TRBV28	TGTGCCAGCAGTGGCCTTGCCCCTCGATACGAGCAGTACTTC	CASSGLAPRYEQYF
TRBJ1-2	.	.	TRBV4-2	TGTGCCAGCAGCCCCATGACAGATGGGGGCTACACCTTC	CASSPMTDGGYTF
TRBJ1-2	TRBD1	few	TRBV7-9	TGTGCCAGCAGTCCCGGGACAGGGGACTATGGCTACACCTTC	CASSPGTGDYGYTF
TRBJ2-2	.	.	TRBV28	TGTGCCAGCAGTTTAGGACTACCGAACACCGGGGAGCTGTTTTTT	CASSLGLPNTGELFF
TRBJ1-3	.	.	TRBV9	TGTGCCAGCAGCCCTATGGTCTTCTCTGGAAACACCATATATTTT	CASSPMVFSGNTIYF
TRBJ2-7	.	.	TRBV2	TGTGCCAGCGCCGAAGCTTACGAGCAGTACTTC	CASAEAYEQYF
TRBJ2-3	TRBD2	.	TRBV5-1	TGCGCCAGCAGCGGGGGACTAGCGGGAGCCGACCTGAGCACAGATACGCAGTATTTT	CASSGGLAGADLSTDTQYF
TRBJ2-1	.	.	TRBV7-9	TGTGCCAGCAGCCCGCCTGCAGGGCATGGTAATGAGCAGTTCTTC	CASSPPAGHGNEQFF
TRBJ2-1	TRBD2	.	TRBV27	TGTGCCAGCAGTCCCCTTGCGAGCGGGAGGGCCAATGAGCAGTTCTTC	CASSPLASGRANEQFF
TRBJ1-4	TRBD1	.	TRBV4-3	TGCGCCAGCAGTTGGGACAGGGGTCTTGAAAAACTGTTTTTT	CASSWDRGLEKLFF